This T cell receptor beta chain was captured in a study of identical twins. TCRdb reprocessed the 5' RACE reads with MiXCR, giving one entry per CDR3 protein. Of nearly 200,000 distinct CDR3 sequences detected, 15% to 20% appear once; the ten largest clones hold 35% to 45%. Trimming at V came to 5 bases and at J to 4 bases, leaving 7 bases not matched to a gene. There are 14 residues in the CDR3. The germline gives CDR1 SEHNR, CDR2 FQNEAQ (reference sequence). The same data also went into a second study, on T cells expressing NK-cell markers. Per that paper: The dominant NKG2C+ clonotypes represented roughly 1.0-7.5% of CD8+ T cells in six donors. Similarly, these clonotypes led the CD3+CD56-NKG2C+ fraction as well in four donors.

This TCR was sampled from a woman in her late teens or twenties in good health. The sample taken for sequencing was CD8+ T cells sorted from blood. The genes are TRBV7-9 and TRBJ2-5; 7 nucleotides line up with TRBD1. The CDR3 loop reads CASSVVTGRETQYF. The CDR3 DNA is TGTGCCAGCAGCGTAGTGACAGGGCGAGAGACCCAGTACTTC.